The 8 T cell receptor beta chains below were found in one sample sequenced in a study of early T cells in non-severe SARS-CoV-2 infection. Via MiXCR, TCRdb re-called the 5' RACE reads, giving one row per CDR3 protein. Of approximately 71,000 distinct CDR3 sequences listed, about 11% are singletons. Sample: whole blood. The source is an adult who was a healthcare worker with PCR-confirmed SARS-CoV-2 infection or an uninfected control (not recorded which).

This clonotype showed up just a few times. The rearrangement uses TRBV20-1 and TRBJ2-7, with D unclear. In germline, CDR1 is DFQATT, CDR2 SNEGSKA (reference sequence). CDR3 length: 13 amino acids. V shed 1 base and J shed 4 bases, with 11 bases lying between them. This chain's CDR3 is CSARGRAEYEQYF. For the CDR3, the DNA is TGCAGTGCTAGAGGCCGGGCGGAGTACGAGCAGTACTTC.

This clonotype has only a few counts. This chain links TRBV7-2 with TRBJ2-1, with TRBD1 matching 9 bases. Germline assignment: CDR1 SGHTA and CDR2 FQGNSA. Germline trimming cut 4 bases from V and 9 bases from J; bases unmatched to any gene: 7. The CDR3 loop spans 14 amino acids. The CDR3 DNA reads TGTGCCAGCAGCTGGGGACAGGGAGGTAGTGAGCAGTTCTTC. Translation gives CASSWGQGGSEQFF.

This clonotype has only a few counts. The rearrangement uses TRBV12-3 or TRBV12-4 and TRBJ2-4; D not resolved. Deletions cut 3 bases from V and 8 bases from J, with 8 bases between. The CDR3 runs to 12 residues. CDR3 nucleotides: TGTGCCAGCAGTTTGTACGACGACATTCAGTACTTC. Its translation is CASSLYDDIQYF.

The chain combines TRBV12-3 or TRBV12-4 with TRBJ1-1, with unresolved D. The CDR3 spans 13 residues. Deletions cut 5 bases from V and 2 bases from J, with 9 bases between. CDR3 in amino acids: CASSPPYNTEAFF. The CDR3 DNA is TGTGCCAGCAGTCCTCCCTATAACACTGAAGCTTTCTTT.

Many counts were recorded for this clonotype. The V call is TRBV11-2, the J call TRBJ2-5; D possibly corresponds to TRBD1 (5 bases). Deletions cut 4 bases from V and 4 bases from J, with 7 bases between. Germline V gene lookup returns CDR1 SGHAT and CDR2 FQNNGV. This CDR3 has 12 residues. As DNA, the CDR3 is TGTGCCAGCAGCTCAGGGTCAGAGACCCAGTACTTC. Protein: CASSSGSETQYF.

The rearrangement joins TRBV7-9 to TRBJ1-2, with 8 bases aligning to TRBD1. Germline trimming cut 3 bases from V and 6 bases from J; bases unmatched to any gene: 18. This CDR3 has 18 amino acids. Germline CDR1 and CDR2: SEHNR and FQNEAQ (reference sequence). This chain's CDR3 is CASSLQKGPDRGVHGYTF. The CDR3 DNA sequence: TGTGCCAGCAGCTTGCAAAAGGGGCCAGACAGGGGTGTGCATGGCTACACCTTC.

This clonotype was detected only a few times. The chain joins TRBV28 to TRBJ2-7; unclear D gene. The CDR3 is 11 residues long. V was cut by 10 bases and J by 3 bases, with 10 bases left in between. Germline V lookup: CDR1 MDHEN, CDR2 SYDVKM. The CDR3 nucleotides read TGTGCCATCAGACGTAACTACGAGCAGTACTTC. The encoded protein is CAIRRNYEQYF.

This clonotype was seen more than once but under ten times. The chain recombines TRBV24-1 with TRBJ2-5; weak D call: TRBD1 (5 bases). The CDR3 sequence is 13 residues long. The V gene's germline CDR1 is KGHDR and CDR2 SFDVKD. V was shortened by 3 bases and J by 4 bases, with 8 bases between the two germline ends. CDR3: CATSDLQVETQYF. CDR3 nucleotides: TGTGCCACCAGTGATCTACAGGTAGAGACCCAGTACTTC.